The source of this TCR beta chain is a study of blood T cell repertoires in COVID-19. Study information: Acute and convalescent COVID-19 samples came from the United States, Italy and Spain.

Generated by immunoSEQ multiplex PCR, the TCRdb table keeps only in-frame clones and is missing some. The table lists roughly 250,000 clones, about 89% of them singletons. With 6 bases clipped from V and 0 bases from J, the junction kept 8 bases outside the gene matches. The length of the CDR3 is 15 residues. Germline V gene data show CDR1 as SGDLS and CDR2 as YYNGEE. Sequenced sample: PBMCs or T cells enriched from blood (not recorded which). The chain is built from TRBV9 and TRBJ1-2; 7 bases agree with TRBD1. This receptor was taken from a man in his forties or fifties who had recovered from COVID-19. The CDR3 DNA follows: TGTGCCAGCAACCCAGGGGGAAGAGCTAACTATGGCTACACCTTC. Translating it yields CASNPGGRANYGYTF.